This TCR beta chain was captured in a study of blood T cell repertoires in COVID-19 (TCRdb year 2020). Background on the whole study: Samples from collaborators originated in the United States, Italy and Spain and spanned both the acute and convalescent phases of COVID-19. Subjects who had been exposed to COVID-19, were actively infected with it, or had recovered from it provided the deeply sampled blood TCRbeta repertoires that made up the dataset. Sample metadata almost always included a de-identified subject ID, COVID-19 status, age in years and sex. The prospective study material was composed of cDNA or gDNA derived from T cells, B-cell-depleted T cells, or PBMCs. The samples were drawn from the first 160 participants of the ongoing ImmuneRACE study and from 1,254 subjects provided by 6 global collaborators. Where available, HLA class I and class II types were obtained from metadata supplied by the sample provider rather than from assay-based typing. The repertoires were made available in a free public database intended to serve as a resource for research on the immune response to SARS-CoV-2.

As concerns this clone: The target of this receptor is not known. Base qualities are missing; no much larger clone stands one base away.

TCRbeta CDR3 regions were amplified from genomic DNA by means of the immunoSEQ Assay, a bias-controlled multiplex PCR. As for how the authors treated the data: Within the assay, amplification of reference gene primers was used to estimate how many nucleated cells each sample contained. To quantify the absolute abundance of each unique TCRbeta CDR3 rearrangement, sequence reads were collapsed and filtered. For each sample, productive Simpson clonality was calculated as the square root of Simpson's diversity index across productive rearrangements. TCRdb mirrors the immuneACCESS table, restricted to in-frame sequences. Some clones are absent from its copies; in checked studies, under half trace to an unresolved V gene, and the reason for the others is unknown. The D gene and trimming were derived from the DNA, and the V and J assignments and clone size from that table. The sample includes 150,000 or so clones, with approximately 87% observed a single time. The top ten constitute approximately 6.2% of the sample.

The collaborating institutions used their own protocols to collect whole blood in K2EDTA tubes. For TCRbeta analysis, collaborators shipped samples in one of three forms: frozen whole blood, isolated PBMCs, or DNA extracted from either of those sample types. Study-wide findings and limitations: Clinical and demographic metadata were provided uncurated, with the amount varying by source and participant.

Sequencing was carried out using peripheral blood. This TCR was recovered from an elderly man with acute or convalescent COVID-19.

The DNA reads TGTGCCACCAGTGACTCAGGAGGGGTGGAGGAAAAACTGTTTTTT. This encodes CATSDSGGVEEKLFF. The rearranged chain carries TRBV24-1 and TRBJ1-4; the D gene is perhaps TRBD1, from 5 matching bases. Inclusive of the bounding cysteine and phenylalanine, the CDR3 is 15 residues long. Only the CDR3 portion is preserved as DNA: 45 bases, with reading frame beginning at the first base. Per the germline V gene, KGHDR is the CDR1 and SFDVKD is the CDR2. At the junction V is shortened by 4 bases and J by 8 bases, with 16 bases in between.